Sequencing of this TCR beta chain was carried out in a study of T cell responses to AZD1222 COVID-19 vaccine. General study points: CD4 TCRs linked to vaccination spanned spike, dominating at 160-218 and 743-854. Donor demographics were predominantly white British with a female majority; clonal diversity may be underestimated. Without day 14 samples, only post-peak T cell repertoires were studied. Spike-specific TCR breadth rose after two AZD1222 doses, and depth rose as well.

Trimming took off 0 bases at V and 0 bases at J, with 12 bases between the two ends. CDR1 SGHRS and CDR2 YFSETQ come from the germline V gene. The CDR3 covers 17 residues. Points on this clone: Its target is unknown.

Clones were sequenced by immunoSEQ multiplex PCR, and TCRdb holds only the in-frame ones, with some missing. The top ten clones hold roughly 5% of a sample with 80,000 or so clones, roughly 90% of them seen once. This clonotype originated in an adult who received the AZD1222 COVID-19 vaccine. The specimen was peripheral blood, collected 28 days after the second AZD1222 dose. The chain joins TRBV5-1 to TRBJ2-2, with D unresolved. In nucleotides, the CDR3 is TGCGCCAGCAGCTTGGCCGCAGGCCCCGCGAACACCGGGGAGCTGTTTTTT. It is translated as CASSLAAGPANTGELFF. The variable domain in full, with the rest retrieved from reference TRBV5-1 and TRBJ2-2, is KAGVTQTPRYLIKTRGQQVTLSCSPISGHRSVSWYQQTPGQGLQFLFEYFSETQRNKGNFPGRFSGRQFSNSRSEMNVSTLELGDSALYLCASSLAAGPANTGELFFGEGSRLTVL.